What follows is one T cell receptor (beta chain) and its context. No antigen is known for it. With ipilimumab providing CTLA-4 blockade, focal radiation was administered to patients who had chemo-refractory metastatic non-small-cell lung cancer. Trimming removed 3 bases from V and 0 bases from J, with 12 bases in between. CDR1 is ENHRY and CDR2 is SYGVKD in the germline V gene. This CDR3 contains 16 residues. The sample originates from a study of radiotherapy plus CTLA-4 blockade in lung cancer. Study-wide results and limits: In blood, TCR clones derived from the tumor expanded after radiotherapy plus ipilimumab.

TCRdb's copy holds only in-frame clones and misses some; the assay was immunoSEQ multiplex PCR. The table has about 95,000 clones, around four fifths seen once; the top ten hold 0.65% to 0.9%. The origin of this receptor is a human donor with non-small cell lung cancer who had stable disease on radiotherapy plus ipilimumab. The chain uses TRBV10-3 and TRBJ2-1, with D unresolved. The sequencing here drew on peripheral blood, taken from a patient treated with radiotherapy plus ipilimumab. CDR3 sequence (DNA): TGTGCCATCAGTGATACGTCAGCGAGCTCCTACAATGAGCAGTTCTTC. It encodes CAISDTSASSYNEQFF.